This TCR beta chain derives from a study of T cell responses to AZD1222 COVID-19 vaccine. Assay used: immunoSEQ multiplex PCR; TCRdb lists only in-frame clones, some missing. The repertoire holds approximately 80,000 clones, with approximately 85% as singletons. The table lists this clone with a few counts. Trimming took 0 bases from V and 0 from J, leaving 17 bases between them. CDR3 length: 19 residues. Germline assignment: CDR1 LGHNA and CDR2 YNFKEQ. Material: peripheral blood, obtained 28 days after the second AZD1222 dose. J is TRBJ2-2 and V is TRBV4-2; D is uncertain. The TCR originated in an adult who received the AZD1222 COVID-19 vaccine. CDR3 amino acids: CASSQDLVYPSTNTGELFF. CDR3 nucleotide sequence: TGTGCCAGCAGCCAAGATCTTGTGTACCCCAGCACGAACACCGGGGAGCTGTTTTTT.